This TCR beta chain was identified in a study of shared clonotypes between healthy human individuals. Study at large: CD4 naive and CD4 memory each took three plates per donor, while CD8 naive took two and CD8 memory one.

The V gene's germline CDR1 is SGHVS and CDR2 FQNEAQ. V was cut by 2 bases and J by 0 bases, with 17 bases left in between. The CDR3 extends over 19 amino acids. Replicate PCRs run on sorted subsets employed approximately 200 ng DNA, approximately 30,000 T cell genomes. Profiling relied on immunoSEQ multiplex PCR, and the TCRdb table lists in-frame clones only, not all of them. The sample has about 2.1 million clones, about 93% seen once. CD45RO-negative CD8 cells positively selected for CCR7 made up the naive population, which excluded terminally differentiated effector memory CD45RA+ cells. Sequences were obtained from naive CD8+ T cells from PBMCs. The receptor was derived from a man younger than 30 in good health. Some clones in this sample may be carry-over from other donors' samples. The V and J genes are TRBV7-8 and TRBJ2-6; TRBD1 or TRBD2 may be the D gene (5 bases each). The CDR3 nucleotides read TGTGCCAGCAGCTTAAGCACGCCGGGACCGAGCTCTGGGGCCAACGTCCTGACTTTC. Residues: CASSLSTPGPSSGANVLTF.